This section outlines one T cell receptor beta chain sequence together with its context. V lost 6 bases and J 2 bases, leaving 6 bases between the germline ends. This CDR3 is built from 12 residues. The germline gives CDR1 ENHRY, CDR2 SYGVKD. This sample was included in a study of CD8 T cells in Susac syndrome. RNA amounts of 0.5 to 1 ug underwent reverse transcription with random hexamers. MiXCR was run by TCRdb on the immunoSEQ multiplex PCR reads, yielding one entry per CDR3 protein. The sample gives some 220,000 distinct CDR3 sequences, roughly 96% of which show up once; about 0.091% is in the top ten.

This chain links TRBV10-3 with TRBJ2-3; D gene ambiguous. The TCR was taken from a human donor with multiple sclerosis. Sequences were obtained from CD4+ T cells from PBMCs. CDR3: CAIRENTDTQYF. In DNA form, the CDR3 reads TGTGCCATCAGGGAAAACACAGATACGCAGTATTTT.